The 20 T cell receptor beta chains below were found in one sample sequenced in a study of early T cells in non-severe SARS-CoV-2 infection. MiXCR, run by TCRdb on the 5' RACE reads, gives a single entry per CDR3 protein. The data show roughly 41,000 distinct CDR3 sequences, roughly 4.3% seen once. The sample consisted of whole blood. The receptors stem from an adult who was a healthcare worker with PCR-confirmed SARS-CoV-2 infection or an uninfected control (not recorded which).

The chain carries TRBV11-2 and TRBJ1-1; D ambiguous. The CDR3 is 12 residues long. The germline gives CDR1 SGHAT, CDR2 FQNNGV. V was shortened by 1 base and J by 11 bases, with 11 bases between the two germline ends. The CDR3 sequence: CASSLGSLEAFF. CDR3 bases: TGTGCCAGCAGCTTAGGGTCTCTAGAGGCTTTCTTT.

This clonotype was seen many times. Being one base from a much bigger clone, this may be a read error. The chain carries TRBV18 and TRBJ1-1; TRBD1 is a possible D gene (5 bases). The length of the CDR3 is 14 residues. CDR1 KGHSH and CDR2 LQKENI come from the germline V gene. Trimming removed 0 bases from V and 0 bases from J, with 5 bases in between. CDR3 DNA: TGTGCCAGCTCACCACCGGGGGTGAACACTGAAGCTTTCTTT. Its translation: CASSPPGVNTEAFF.

This clonotype was counted a few times. The V and J genes are TRBV3-1 and TRBJ2-2, with a weak D call TRBD2 (6 bases). The CDR3 length is 15 residues. Germline V gene lookup returns CDR1 LGHDT and CDR2 YNNKEL (reference sequence). V lost 5 bases and J 5 bases, leaving 15 bases between the germline ends. The CDR3 loop is CASSEGTRATGELFF. CDR3 DNA: TGTGCCAGCAGCGAAGGGACTCGAGCAACCGGGGAGCTGTTTTTT.

This sequence joins TRBV30 and TRBJ1-2, with no clear D. Germline V gives CDR1 GTSNPN, CDR2 SVGIG (reference sequence). Trimming removed 3 bases from V and 4 bases from J, with 9 bases in between. This CDR3 is 12 amino acids long. CDR3 bases: TGTGCCTGGAGGGCCGAGGCCTATGGCTACACCTTC. Translated: CAWRAEAYGYTF.

This clonotype was counted ten times or more. The chain couples TRBV5-1 to TRBJ2-1; 11 nucleotides agree with TRBD2. Trimming at V came to 1 base and at J to 10 bases, leaving 4 bases not matched to a gene. The CDR3 runs 14 residues. Germline CDR1 and CDR2: SGHRS and YFSETQ. The CDR3 sequence is CASSLTSGSTEQFF. In DNA, the CDR3 is TGCGCCAGCAGCTTGACTAGCGGGAGTACGGAGCAGTTCTTC.

The chain employs TRBV6-1 and TRBJ2-7; 8 bases are shared with TRBD1. The germline gives CDR1 MNHNS, CDR2 SASEGT. This CDR3 is built from 11 residues. In nucleotides, the CDR3 is TGTGCCAGCAGTGATCTCAGGGGGCTGAGCGTC. It is translated as CASSDLRGLSV.

On this clonotype itself: Given a much more abundant clone one base away, this may be a read error. V gene TRBV29-1 combines with J gene TRBJ2-5; a possible D gene is TRBD2 (7 bases). CDR1 is SQVTM, CDR2 ANQGSEA, per germline. There are 12 residues in the CDR3. Deletions cut 8 bases from V and 4 bases from J, with 14 bases between. CDR3 nucleotides: TGCAGCTTCGTAAGGGGGGGAGAGACCCAGTACTTC. It specifies CSFVRGGETQYF.

This clonotype was picked up many times. The V call is TRBV7-9, the J call TRBJ2-2, with 10 positions matching TRBD2. From germline, CDR1 is SEHNR and CDR2 FQNEAQ (reference sequence). CDR3 size: 17 residues. J gave up 2 bases and V 5 bases, and 8 bases lay outside the gene matches. The CDR3 reads CASSHPGTSVNTGELFF. CDR3 DNA sequence: TGTGCCAGCAGCCACCCCGGGACTAGCGTTAACACCGGGGAGCTGTTTTTT.

This clonotype was counted ten times or more. J is TRBJ2-1 and V is TRBV2, with 10 positions matching TRBD1. CDR3 length equals 13 residues. With 8 bases clipped from V and 7 bases from J, the junction kept 5 bases outside the gene matches. CDR1 is SNHLY, CDR2 FYNNEI, per germline. The CDR3: CASGTGAQNEQFF. In DNA, the CDR3 is TGTGCCAGCGGGACAGGGGCGCAGAATGAGCAGTTCTTC.

A few counts support this clonotype. The chain has TRBV20-1 and TRBJ1-6; the match to TRBD1 covers 8 bases. J lost 4 bases, V lost 7 bases, and 15 bases had no gene match. CDR1 DFQATT and CDR2 SNEGSKA come from the germline V gene (reference sequence). The length of the CDR3 is 17 residues. The CDR3 DNA sequence: TGCAGTGGGGTGGGTCTCCGACAGGGGACGTATAATTCACCCCTCCACTTT. Translated: CSGVGLRQGTYNSPLHF.

This rearrangement joins TRBV24-1 to TRBJ2-2, with 7 bases fitting TRBD1. Germline V gene data show CDR1 as KGHDR and CDR2 as SFDVKD. The CDR3 runs 16 residues. Trimming removed 3 bases from V and 3 bases from J; junction bases left unmatched: 6. The CDR3 reads CATSDPGTADTGELFF. CDR3 coding DNA: TGTGCCACCAGTGATCCAGGGACAGCAGACACCGGGGAGCTGTTTTTT.

This clonotype was seen repeatedly, ten times or more. The DNA for the CDR3 is TGTGCCAGCAGCCGCGGACCTCTTGACTATGGCTACACCTTC. Its translation is CASSRGPLDYGYTF. This rearrangement joins TRBV6-2 or TRBV6-3 to TRBJ1-2, with unresolved D. The V gene lost 6 bases and the J gene lost 3 bases, with 14 bases spanning the gap. The germline CDR1 and CDR2 sequences are MNHEY and SVGEGT. The CDR3 sequence is 14 residues long.

At least ten counts were recorded for this clonotype. One junction end disagrees with the germline gene, perhaps due to a read error. This chain joins TRBV12-3 or TRBV12-4 and TRBJ1-1; D not certain. The CDR3 totals 13 residues. The CDR3 nucleotides are TGTGCCAGCGGTTTCTCGGCGAACACTGAAGCTTTCTTT. Translation gives CASGFSANTEAFF.

This clonotype was counted many times. The rearrangement uses TRBV12-3 or TRBV12-4 and TRBJ1-1; tentative D call: TRBD1 (6 bases). This CDR3 is 14 amino acids long. Trimming removed 3 bases at V and 1 base at J, with 9 bases between. The CDR3 DNA follows: TGTGCCAGCAGTTTTAGGACAGCGAACACTGAAGCTTTCTTT. This encodes CASSFRTANTEAFF.

The chain is built from TRBV29-1 and TRBJ2-3, with TRBD1 as a possible D gene (6 bases). V dropped 6 bases and J dropped 6 bases, with 19 bases sitting between them. The CDR3 consists of 14 residues. The germline gives CDR1 SQVTM, CDR2 ANQGSEA. This chain's CDR3 is CSVGRGLASDTQYF. The CDR3 region has the DNA TGCAGCGTCGGAAGGGGGTTAGCTTCGGATACGCAGTATTTT.

This clonotype has at least ten counts. The rearrangement links TRBV5-1 to TRBJ2-7, with TRBD2 identical over 9 bases. Germline V gives CDR1 SGHRS, CDR2 YFSETQ. CDR3 size: 15 residues. The V gene end was trimmed by 2 bases and the J gene end by 2 bases; junction bases not matched to a gene: 5. For the CDR3, the DNA is TGCGCCAGCAGCTTTAGACTAGCGGCCGCCTACGAGCAGTACTTC. Translated: CASSFRLAAAYEQYF.

This clonotype was recorded at least ten times. V gene TRBV28 combines with J gene TRBJ1-6; D might be TRBD1 (6 bases). Germline lookup yields CDR1 MDHEN and CDR2 SYDVKM. CDR3 length: 13 amino acids. Deletions cut 9 bases from V and 5 bases from J, with 11 bases between. The CDR3 DNA follows: TGTGCCAGTTACGGACAGCATAATTCACCCCTCCACTTT. Protein product: CASYGQHNSPLHF. Filled out from reference TRBV28 and TRBJ1-6, the complete variable domain reads DVKVTQSSRYLVKRTGEKVFLECVQDMDHENMFWYRQDPGLGLRLIYFSYDVKMKEKGDIPEGYSVSREKKERFSLILESASTNQTSMYLCASYGQHNSPLHFGNGTRLTVT.

In this sample, this clonotype turned up many times. The genes are TRBV7-3 and TRBJ2-2; D is unresolved. V gave up 3 bases and J gave up 4 bases, with 6 bases separating them. The germline gives CDR1 SGHTA, CDR2 FQGTGA. This CDR3 is built from 13 residues. CDR3 bases: TGTGCCAGCAGCTTCACGGGCACCGGGGAGCTGTTTTTT. Encoded protein: CASSFTGTGELFF.

This clonotype has more than one count but fewer than ten. V is TRBV9 and J is TRBJ2-7; D gene uncertain. Germline assignment: CDR1 SGDLS and CDR2 YYNGEE. This CDR3 contains 13 residues. The V and J ends lost 3 bases and 0 bases respectively, with 7 bases between them. For the CDR3, the DNA is TGTGCCAGCAGCGGGACGACCTCCTACGAGCAGTACTTC. Translated: CASSGTTSYEQYF. The full variable domain, rest sourced from reference TRBV9 and TRBJ2-7, is DSGVTQTPKHLITATGQRVTLRCSPRSGDLSVYWYQQSLDQGLQFLIQYYNGEERAKGNILERFSAQQFPDLHSELNLSSLELGDSALYFCASSGTTSYEQYFGPGTRLTVT.

A few counts support this clonotype. The V call is TRBV7-2, the J call TRBJ2-1, with 13 bases aligning to TRBD2. The V and J ends lost 5 bases and 6 bases, in that order; junction bases with no gene match: 4. Germline V lookup: CDR1 SGHTA, CDR2 FQGNSA. The length of the CDR3 is 15 residues. The DNA of the CDR3 is TGTGCCAGCAGCGCGACTAGCGGGGGGCCCAATGAGCAGTTCTTC. It is translated as CASSATSGGPNEQFF. Full variable domain (missing parts from reference TRBV7-2 and TRBJ2-1): GAGVSQSPSNKVTEKGKDVELRCDPISGHTALYWYRQSLGQGLEFLIYFQGNSAPDKSGLPSDRFSAERTGGSVSTLTIQRTQQEDSAVYLCASSATSGGPNEQFFGPGTRLTVL.